The entry below gives a single TCR beta chain sequence along with its context. This clonotype occurred many times. The antigen this receptor binds is unknown. The sample holds no much larger clone one base away, and base qualities are not on file. The data belong to a study of T cells in Graves' hyperthyroidism and ophthalmopathy (dated 2019 in TCRdb). Turning to the overall study: Peripheral blood was sampled at the time of initial diagnosis, prior to any treatment. In over five Graves' hyperthyroidism patients, the study also compared T-cell repertoires from thyroid tissue with T-cell repertoires from blood. Following sampling, methimazole starting at 30 mg daily was given to hyperthyroidism patients, and high-dose intravenous methylprednisolone was given to ophthalmopathy patients. The 85 to 100 discovery patients were divided at random into training and test sets in a 7:3 ratio. TCR Vbeta CDR3 sequencing of 120 to 150 peripheral blood samples (about 45 ophthalmopathy, about 74 hyperthyroidism and roughly 17 progressor patients) is reported in the paper. A discovery cohort of about a hundred patients, roughly 45 with Graves' ophthalmopathy and about 60 with stable Graves' hyperthyroidism, was used to find distinguishing TCR V-J signatures. An independent validation cohort of 18 to 20 hyperthyroidism patients and about 16 patients who later progressed to ophthalmopathy tested prospective prediction of ophthalmopathy. Overall study outcomes, separate from this receptor: A 13 V-J signature model separated ophthalmopathy from stable hyperthyroidism, with roughly 88% sensitivity and 81.08% specificity in cross-validation and 80%/75% in testing. No statistical method was used to fix the sample size in advance, and group allocation was not hidden from the investigators. In validation, progression to ophthalmopathy was predicted by the model with about 70% sensitivity and just over 72% specificity, a median of 6.5 months before onset. Blood samples also contained most of the expanded thyroid clonotypes (frequency above 0.001), which suggests that blood repertoires may reflect thyroid immune responses.

The V end loses 2 bases and the J end loses 8 bases, and a stretch of 15 bases separates them. According to the germline V gene (reference sequence), CDR1 reads LGHDT and CDR2 reads YNNKEL. Taken from cysteine to phenylalanine, the CDR3 has 14 residues. Only the CDR3 part of the read is kept: 42 bases, read in frame from the first base. TCR beta CDR3 regions were amplified from RNA transcripts. The TCR CDR3 was subjected to a first round of RT-PCR using the HTBI primer set and the Qiagen OneStep RT-PCR kit. The libraries were constructed in a second round of multiplex PCR and then size-selected and purified. Libraries were sequenced paired-end with 100 bp reads on an Illumina HiSeq2000. In the source study's methods: SOAPnuke was used to process the raw data, with reads discarded if the reads contained adapters or uncalled bases, had a mean Phred below 15, or lacked an exact constant-primer or identifier match. COPE v1.2.5 was used to merge the high-quality paired reads, and each unique nucleotide sequence was defined as a clonotype. MiTCR v1.1 was used to align clonotypes to the IMGT TRBV, TRBD and TRBJ reference segments. The analysis was restricted to V-J combinations with a frequency above 0.0001, which together covered over 99% of the repertoires. The TCS score was defined as the ratio of F50 (clonal expansion) to E x V (chaos), calculated using BLOSUM62-based TCRdist between CDR3 peptides within each V-J. Welch's t-statistics and random forest reduced roughly 530 V-J features to roughly 13, which were used in a naive Bayes classifier (R e1071). TCRdb reanalyzed the raw reads on its own, using fastp at Q25 for trimming and MiXCR for clone calling, and kept in-frame beta chains. Entries are consolidated by CDR3 protein sequence, retaining the most common genes and DNA. The V and J calls here are based on TCRdb, not the publication. Here the sample has roughly 400,000 distinct CDR3 sequences; around 15% occur a single time. In total, the top ten clones hold around 30% of the sample.

Moderately to severely active disease, a Clinical Activity Score of at least 3, a NOSPECS grade of at least 4, and a duration under 3 months were present in ophthalmopathy patients. Any patient with an uncontrolled infection, another autoimmune disease, pregnancy or lactation was excluded. Diagnoses relied on clinical symptoms, serum thyroxine and TRAb, thyroid ultrasound and orbital computed tomography. PBMCs were isolated from 7.5 to 10 ml of fresh peripheral blood by Ficoll-Paque density gradient centrifugation. Total RNA was extracted with Trizol reagent, and quality was checked on an Agilent 2100 Bioanalyzer.

Sequencing was done on a sample of blood. The sequence came from a man aged 50 to 60 with Graves' ophthalmopathy. The V gene is TRBV3-1 and the J gene is TRBJ1-2, with an unclear D gene assignment. The DNA is TGTGCCAGCAGCCAACGGGGTATCCGGGAAGGCTACACCTTC. It codes for CASSQRGIREGYTF.